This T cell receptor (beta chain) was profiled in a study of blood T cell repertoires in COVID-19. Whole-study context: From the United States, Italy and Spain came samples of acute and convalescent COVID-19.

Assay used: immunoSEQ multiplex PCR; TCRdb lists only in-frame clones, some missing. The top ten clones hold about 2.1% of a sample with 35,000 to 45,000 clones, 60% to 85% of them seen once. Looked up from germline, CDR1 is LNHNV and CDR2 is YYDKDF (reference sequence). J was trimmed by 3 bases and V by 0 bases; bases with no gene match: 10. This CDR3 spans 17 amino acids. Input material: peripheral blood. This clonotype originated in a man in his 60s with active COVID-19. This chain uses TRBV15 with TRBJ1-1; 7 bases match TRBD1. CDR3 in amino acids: CATSRDGPGGFYTEAFF. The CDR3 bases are TGTGCCACCAGCAGAGATGGGCCAGGGGGGTTTTACACTGAAGCTTTCTTT.